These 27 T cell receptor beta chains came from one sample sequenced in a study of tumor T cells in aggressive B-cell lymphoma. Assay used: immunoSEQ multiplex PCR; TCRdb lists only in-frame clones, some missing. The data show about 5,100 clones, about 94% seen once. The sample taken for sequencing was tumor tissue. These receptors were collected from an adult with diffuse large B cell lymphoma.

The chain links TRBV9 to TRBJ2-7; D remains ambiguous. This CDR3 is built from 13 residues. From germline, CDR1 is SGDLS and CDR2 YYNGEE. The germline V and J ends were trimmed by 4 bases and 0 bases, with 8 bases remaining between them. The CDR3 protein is CASSSTPSYEQYF. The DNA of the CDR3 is TGTGCCAGCAGCTCCACACCCTCCTACGAGCAGTACTTC.

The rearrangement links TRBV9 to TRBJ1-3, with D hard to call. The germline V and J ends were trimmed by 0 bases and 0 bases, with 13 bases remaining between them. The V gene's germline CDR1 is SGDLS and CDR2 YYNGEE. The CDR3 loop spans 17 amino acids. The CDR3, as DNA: TGTGCCAGCAGCGTAGTTCGTTACGTAGACTCTGGAAACACCATATATTTT. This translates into CASSVVRYVDSGNTIYF.

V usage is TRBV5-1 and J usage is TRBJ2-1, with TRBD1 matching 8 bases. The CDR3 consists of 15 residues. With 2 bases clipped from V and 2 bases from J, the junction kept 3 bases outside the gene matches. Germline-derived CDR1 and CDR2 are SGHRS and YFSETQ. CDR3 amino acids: CASSLRTGTYNEQFF. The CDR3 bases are TGCGCCAGCAGCTTAAGGACAGGGACCTACAATGAGCAGTTCTTC.

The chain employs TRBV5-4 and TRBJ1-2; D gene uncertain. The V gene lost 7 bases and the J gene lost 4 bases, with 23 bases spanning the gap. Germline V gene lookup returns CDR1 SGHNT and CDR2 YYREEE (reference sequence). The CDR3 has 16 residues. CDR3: CASVSLIPGKTYGYTF. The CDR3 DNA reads TGTGCCAGCGTCTCCCTCATACCAGGAAAGACCTATGGCTACACCTTC.

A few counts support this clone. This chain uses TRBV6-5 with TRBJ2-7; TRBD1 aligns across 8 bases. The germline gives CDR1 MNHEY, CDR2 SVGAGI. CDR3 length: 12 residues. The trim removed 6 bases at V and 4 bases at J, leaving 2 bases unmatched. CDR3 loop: CASSGQGYEQYF. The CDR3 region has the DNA TGTGCCAGCAGCGGACAGGGTTACGAGCAGTACTTC.

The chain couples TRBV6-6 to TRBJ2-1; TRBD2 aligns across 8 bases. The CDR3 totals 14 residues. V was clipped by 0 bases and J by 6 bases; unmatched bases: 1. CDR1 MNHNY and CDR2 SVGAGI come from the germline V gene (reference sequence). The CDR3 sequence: CASSYSGLGNEQFF. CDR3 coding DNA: TGTGCCAGCAGTTACTCGGGACTAGGCAATGAGCAGTTCTTC.

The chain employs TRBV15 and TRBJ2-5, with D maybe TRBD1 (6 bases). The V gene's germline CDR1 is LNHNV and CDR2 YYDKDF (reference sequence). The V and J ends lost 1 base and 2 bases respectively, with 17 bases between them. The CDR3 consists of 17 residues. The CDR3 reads CATSRGGGRRGQETQYF. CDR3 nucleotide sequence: TGTGCCACCAGCAGAGGCGGCGGACGCAGGGGACAAGAGACCCAGTACTTC.

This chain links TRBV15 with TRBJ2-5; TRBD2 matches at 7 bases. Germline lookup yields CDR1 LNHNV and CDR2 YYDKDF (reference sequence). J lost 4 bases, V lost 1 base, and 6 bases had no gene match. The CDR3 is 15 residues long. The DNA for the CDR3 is TGTGCCACCAGCAGAGGGGGTCAGCGGGGAGAGACCCAGTACTTC. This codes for CATSRGGQRGETQYF.

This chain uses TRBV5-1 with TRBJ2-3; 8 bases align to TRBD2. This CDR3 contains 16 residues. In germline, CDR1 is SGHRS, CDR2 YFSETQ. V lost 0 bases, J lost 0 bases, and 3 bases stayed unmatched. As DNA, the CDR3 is TGCGCCAGCAGCTTGGGGGCTAGCGGGAGCACAGATACGCAGTATTTT. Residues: CASSLGASGSTDTQYF.

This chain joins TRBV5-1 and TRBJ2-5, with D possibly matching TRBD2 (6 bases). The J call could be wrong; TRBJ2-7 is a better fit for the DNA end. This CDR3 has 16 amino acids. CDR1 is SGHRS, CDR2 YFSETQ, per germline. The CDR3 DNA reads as TGCGCCAGCAGCTTGCTCGGGGGAGGCAGGCCGGACGAGCAGTACTTC. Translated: CASSLLGGGRPDEQYF.

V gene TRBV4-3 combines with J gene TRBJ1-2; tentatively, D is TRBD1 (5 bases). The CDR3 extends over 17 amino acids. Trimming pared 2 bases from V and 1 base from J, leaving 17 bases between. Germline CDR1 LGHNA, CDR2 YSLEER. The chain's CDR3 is CASSQKNFPRGNYGYTF. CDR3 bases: TGCGCCAGCAGCCAAAAGAATTTCCCTAGGGGTAACTATGGCTACACCTTC.

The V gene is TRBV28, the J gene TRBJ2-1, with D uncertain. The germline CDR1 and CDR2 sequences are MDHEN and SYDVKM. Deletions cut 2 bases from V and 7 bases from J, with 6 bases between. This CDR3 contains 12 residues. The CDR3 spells CASSLTVNEQFF. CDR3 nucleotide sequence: TGTGCCAGCAGTTTAACGGTGAATGAGCAGTTCTTC.

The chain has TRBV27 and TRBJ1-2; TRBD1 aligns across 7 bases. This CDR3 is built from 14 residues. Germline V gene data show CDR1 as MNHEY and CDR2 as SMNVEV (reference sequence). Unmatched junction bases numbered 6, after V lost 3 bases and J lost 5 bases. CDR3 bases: TGTGCCAGCAGTTTTCAGGGGGATGGATATGGCTACACCTTC. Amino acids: CASSFQGDGYGYTF.

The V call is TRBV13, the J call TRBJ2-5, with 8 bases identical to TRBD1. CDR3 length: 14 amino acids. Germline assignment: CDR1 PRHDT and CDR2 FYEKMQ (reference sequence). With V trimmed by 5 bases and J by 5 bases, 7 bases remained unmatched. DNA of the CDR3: TGTGCCAGCAGCCTACCGGACAGGGAGGAGACCCAGTACTTC. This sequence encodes CASSLPDREETQYF.

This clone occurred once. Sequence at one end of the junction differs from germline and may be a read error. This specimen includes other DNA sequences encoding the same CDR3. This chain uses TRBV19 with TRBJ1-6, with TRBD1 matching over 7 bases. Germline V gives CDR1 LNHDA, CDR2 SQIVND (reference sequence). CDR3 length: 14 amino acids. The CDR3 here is CASSRTGYNSPLHF. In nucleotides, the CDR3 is TGTGCCAGTAGCAGGACAGGTTATAATTCCCCCCTCCACTTT. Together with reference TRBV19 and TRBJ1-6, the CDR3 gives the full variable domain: DGGITQSPKYLFRKEGQNVTLSCEQNLNHDAMYWYRQDPGQGLRLIYYSQIVNDFQKGDIAEGYSVSREKKESFPLTVTSAQKNPTAFYLCASSRTGYNSPLHFGNGTRLTVT.

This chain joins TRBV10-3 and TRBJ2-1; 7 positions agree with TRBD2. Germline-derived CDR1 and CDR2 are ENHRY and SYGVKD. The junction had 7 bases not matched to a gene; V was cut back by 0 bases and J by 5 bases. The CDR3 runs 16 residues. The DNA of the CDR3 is TGTGCCATCAGTGAGTCGGGTAGCGGGCTAAACAATGAGCAGTTCTTC. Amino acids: CAISESGSGLNNEQFF.

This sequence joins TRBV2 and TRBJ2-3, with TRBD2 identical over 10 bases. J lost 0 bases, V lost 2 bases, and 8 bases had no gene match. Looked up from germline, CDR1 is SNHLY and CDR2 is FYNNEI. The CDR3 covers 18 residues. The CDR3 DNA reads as TGTGCCAGCAGTGAAATTAGCGGGAGGCCCCGAAGCACAGATACGCAGTATTTT. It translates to CASSEISGRPRSTDTQYF.

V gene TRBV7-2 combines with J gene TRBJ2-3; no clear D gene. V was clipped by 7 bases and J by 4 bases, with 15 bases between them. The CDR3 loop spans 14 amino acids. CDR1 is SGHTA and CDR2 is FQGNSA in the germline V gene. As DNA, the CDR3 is TGTGCCAGCAACCCGGTGATCGGGTCAGATACGCAGTATTTT. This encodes CASNPVIGSDTQYF.

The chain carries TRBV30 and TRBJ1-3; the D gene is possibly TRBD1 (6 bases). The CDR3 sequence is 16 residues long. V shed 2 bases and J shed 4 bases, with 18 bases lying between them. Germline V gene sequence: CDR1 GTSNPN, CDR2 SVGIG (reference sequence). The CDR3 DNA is TGTGCCTGGAGTTTACAGGGATCGGTCGGAGGAAACACCATATATTTT. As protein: CAWSLQGSVGGNTIYF.

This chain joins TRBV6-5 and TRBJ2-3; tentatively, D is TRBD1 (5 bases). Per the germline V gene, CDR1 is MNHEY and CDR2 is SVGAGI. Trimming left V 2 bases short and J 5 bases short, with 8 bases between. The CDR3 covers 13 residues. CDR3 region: CASSYGAIDTQYF. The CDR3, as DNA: TGTGCCAGCAGTTACGGGGCCATAGATACGCAGTATTTT.

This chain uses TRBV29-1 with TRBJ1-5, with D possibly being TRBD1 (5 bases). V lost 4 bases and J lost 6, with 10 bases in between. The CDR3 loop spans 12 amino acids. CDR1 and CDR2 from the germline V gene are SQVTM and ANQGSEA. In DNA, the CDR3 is TGCAGCGTTGGTTCTGGGGCTCAGCCCCAGCATTTT. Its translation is CSVGSGAQPQHF.

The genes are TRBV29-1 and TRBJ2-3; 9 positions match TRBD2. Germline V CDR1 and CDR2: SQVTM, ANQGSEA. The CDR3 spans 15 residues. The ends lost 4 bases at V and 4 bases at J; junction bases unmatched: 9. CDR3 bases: TGCAGCGTTGTGGGACTAGCCGCGGCCCCAGATACGCAGTATTTT. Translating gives CSVVGLAAAPDTQYF.

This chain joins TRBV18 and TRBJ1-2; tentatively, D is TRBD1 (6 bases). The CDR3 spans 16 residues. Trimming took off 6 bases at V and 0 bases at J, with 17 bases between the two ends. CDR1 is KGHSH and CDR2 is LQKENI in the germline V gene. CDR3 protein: CASSQGTASPNYGYTF. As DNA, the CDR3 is TGTGCCAGCTCCCAGGGGACCGCAAGCCCTAACTATGGCTACACCTTC.

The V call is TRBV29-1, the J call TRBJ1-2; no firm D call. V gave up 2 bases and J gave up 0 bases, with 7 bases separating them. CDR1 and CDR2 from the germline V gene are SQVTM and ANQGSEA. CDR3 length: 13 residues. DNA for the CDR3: TGCAGCGTTGAAATCCGAGCTAACTATGGCTACACCTTC. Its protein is CSVEIRANYGYTF.

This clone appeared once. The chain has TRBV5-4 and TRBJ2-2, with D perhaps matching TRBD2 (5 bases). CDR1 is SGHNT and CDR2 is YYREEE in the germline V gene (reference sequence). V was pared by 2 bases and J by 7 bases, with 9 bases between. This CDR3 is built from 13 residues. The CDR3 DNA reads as TGTGCCAGCAGCTTAACGGAGGTCGGGGAGCTGTTTTTT. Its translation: CASSLTEVGELFF.

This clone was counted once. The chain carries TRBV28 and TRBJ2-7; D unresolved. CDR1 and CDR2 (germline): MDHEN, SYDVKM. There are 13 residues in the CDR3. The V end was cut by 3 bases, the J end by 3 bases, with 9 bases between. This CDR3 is CASSFPSVYEQYF. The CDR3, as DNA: TGTGCCAGCAGTTTCCCCAGCGTCTACGAGCAGTACTTC.

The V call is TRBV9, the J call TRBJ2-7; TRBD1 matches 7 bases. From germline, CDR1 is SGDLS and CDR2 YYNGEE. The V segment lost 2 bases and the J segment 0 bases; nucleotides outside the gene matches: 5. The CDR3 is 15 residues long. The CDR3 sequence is CASSVGQASSYEQYF. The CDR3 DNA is TGTGCCAGCAGCGTCGGACAGGCGAGCTCCTACGAGCAGTACTTC.